Included here is one T cell receptor beta chain sequence, with context. The antigen is undetermined. Generated by immunoSEQ multiplex PCR, the TCRdb table keeps only in-frame clones and is missing some. The sample holds roughly 57,000 clones; 87% are singletons and the top ten take 16%. The record originates from a study of OX40 agonist ivuxolimab in advanced cancers. Turning to the study itself: At around 83% male, the cohort had a mean age of 60 years, ranging from about 20 to 79. Findings and caveats of the study: Researchers report that CD8+ T cells had, on average, more expanded clones than CD4+. Among the nonresponders, some also had low normalized T-cell clonal expansion.

The material was CD4+ or CD8+ T cells sorted from blood, obtained in a trial of the OX40 agonist ivuxolimab. The source of this sequence is an adult with an advanced solid tumor such as melanoma, head and neck, liver or kidney cancer.

In DNA, the CDR3 is TGTGCCAGCAGCCCAGGATGGACAGACACTGAAGCTTTCTTT. Its protein product is CASSPGWTDTEAFF. The chain joins TRBV7-3 to TRBJ1-1; D perhaps matches TRBD1 (6 bases). The V end lost 5 bases, the J end lost 3 bases, and 13 bases lay between the germline ends. The CDR3 loop spans 14 amino acids. Germline assignment: CDR1 SGHTA and CDR2 FQGTGA.